These 16 T cell receptor beta chains share one sample of origin, sequenced in a study of OX40 agonist ivuxolimab in advanced cancers. Using immunoSEQ multiplex PCR, the repertoire was profiled, and TCRdb retains in-frame clones only, with some absent. The sample holds around 89,000 clones; approximately 91% are singletons and the top ten take 0.6% to 0.8%. The sequencing used CD4+ or CD8+ T cells sorted from blood, collected in a trial of the OX40 agonist ivuxolimab. These TCRs come from an adult with an advanced solid tumor such as melanoma, head and neck, liver or kidney cancer.

With regard to this clone: Additional DNA sequences in this sample encode the identical CDR3. J is TRBJ2-7 and V is TRBV19, with a tentative D call TRBD1 (6 bases). Germline V gene data show CDR1 as LNHDA and CDR2 as SQIVND (reference sequence). This CDR3 spans 14 amino acids. Trimming cost V 6 bases and J 0 bases, with 12 bases left between them. For the CDR3, the DNA is TGTGCCAGTAGCCGACAGGAGAGCTCCTACGAGCAGTACTTC. The encoded protein is CASSRQESSYEQYF.

The chain recombines TRBV18 with TRBJ1-3; D remains unclear. Trimming removed 5 bases at V and 0 bases at J, with 14 bases between. In germline, CDR1 is KGHSH, CDR2 LQKENI. The length of the CDR3 is 16 residues. Here the CDR3 DNA reads TGTGCCAGCTCAGCCCAAAGGAAGAGCTCTGGAAACACCATATATTTT. As protein: CASSAQRKSSGNTIYF. The full variable domain, in which reference TRBV18 and TRBJ1-3 provide the parts outside the CDR3, is NAGVMQNPRHLVRRRGQEARLRCSPMKGHSHVYWYRQLPEEGLKFMVYLQKENIIDESGMPKERFSAEFPKEGPSILRIQQVVRGDSAAYFCASSAQRKSSGNTIYFGEGSWLTVV.

J is TRBJ2-2 and V is TRBV18; 7 nucleotides line up with TRBD1. Germline CDR1 and CDR2: KGHSH and LQKENI. The length of the CDR3 is 15 residues. The J segment lost 7 bases and the V segment lost 0 bases, leaving 5 bases of the junction unmatched. The CDR3 here is CASSPPNSGGGELFF. The CDR3 DNA reads TGTGCCAGCTCACCACCGAACTCAGGGGGCGGGGAGCTGTTTTTT.

V and J are TRBV7-9 and TRBJ1-2, with D perhaps TRBD1 (6 bases). The germline V gene encodes CDR1 SEHNR and CDR2 FQNEAQ (reference sequence). CDR3 length equals 13 residues. Trimming removed 1 base from V and 5 bases from J, with 8 bases in between. The CDR3 spells CASSLGGHYGYTF. CDR3 bases: TGTGCCAGCAGCTTAGGGGGGCATTATGGCTACACCTTC.

This chain connects TRBV6-1 to TRBJ2-3; TRBD2 matches 12 bases. This CDR3 region has 16 residues. After removal of 3 bases from V and 0 bases from J, the junction contained 1 base not matched to a gene. Germline CDR1 is MNHNS and CDR2 is SASEGT. In nucleotides, the CDR3 is TGTGCCAGCAGTGAGGGGACTAGCGGGAGCACAGATACGCAGTATTTT. Protein product: CASSEGTSGSTDTQYF.

V gene TRBV5-6 combines with J gene TRBJ1-4; possible D gene TRBD1, 5 bases. The CDR3 extends over 13 amino acids. The V and J ends lost 4 bases and 7 bases respectively, with 11 bases between them. Germline lookup yields CDR1 SGHDT and CDR2 YYEEEE. The CDR3 DNA reads TGTGCCAGCAGCCCAGGCGGGGGTGAAAAACTGTTTTTT. This sequence encodes CASSPGGGEKLFF.

The chain links TRBV29-1 to TRBJ2-5; TRBD1 matches at 10 bases. The CDR3 is 12 amino acids. The V gene's germline CDR1 is SQVTM and CDR2 ANQGSEA. Trimming at V came to 6 bases and at J to 3 bases, leaving 1 base not matched to a gene. The CDR3: CSVTGGEETQYF. CDR3 DNA: TGCAGCGTGACAGGGGGCGAAGAGACCCAGTACTTC.

This clone was detected only a few times. The rearrangement uses TRBV9 and TRBJ1-6, with TRBD1 identical over 8 bases. V lost 7 bases and J lost 4; bases outside the gene matches: 4. The CDR3 consists of 14 residues. The V gene's germline CDR1 is SGDLS and CDR2 YYNGEE. CDR3 sequence reads: CASGRGQYNSPLHF. The CDR3 DNA reads TGTGCCAGCGGCAGGGGGCAGTATAATTCACCCCTCCACTTT.

V is TRBV18 and J is TRBJ1-5, with D perhaps matching TRBD1 (5 bases). The CDR3 runs to 13 residues. The ends were cut back, 4 bases at V and 9 bases at J, with 13 bases in the middle. Germline CDR1 and CDR2: KGHSH and LQKENI. In DNA form, the CDR3 reads TGTGCCAGCTCACTGACGGGGGATGGGCCCCAGCATTTT. Translating gives CASSLTGDGPQHF. Variable domain in full (rest from reference TRBV18 and TRBJ1-5): NAGVMQNPRHLVRRRGQEARLRCSPMKGHSHVYWYRQLPEEGLKFMVYLQKENIIDESGMPKERFSAEFPKEGPSILRIQQVVRGDSAAYFCASSLTGDGPQHFGDGTRLSIL.

This chain joins TRBV7-6 and TRBJ2-5, with 7 bases that match TRBD1. The V gene end was trimmed by 4 bases and the J gene end by 2 bases; junction bases not matched to a gene: 4. CDR3 size: 14 residues. CDR1 SGHVS and CDR2 FNYEAQ come from the germline V gene. CDR3 amino acids: CASSYNRGQETQYF. The CDR3 DNA follows: TGTGCCAGCAGCTACAACAGGGGACAAGAGACCCAGTACTTC.

The CDR3 nucleotides read TGTGCCAGCAGCTTAGTTGATTCTCGGGGCGAGCAGTACTTC. Translation: CASSLVDSRGEQYF. This chain connects TRBV11-2 to TRBJ2-7; D is possibly TRBD2 (5 bases). CDR3 length: 14 residues. Looked up from germline, CDR1 is SGHAT and CDR2 is FQNNGV. V lost 1 base and J 6 bases, leaving 13 bases between the germline ends. The variable domain in full, with the rest retrieved from reference TRBV11-2 and TRBJ2-7, is EAGVAQSPRYKIIEKRQSVAFWCNPISGHATLYWYQQILGQGPKLLIQFQNNGVVDDSQLPKDRFSAERLKGVDSTLKIQPAKLEDSAVYLCASSLVDSRGEQYFGPGTRLTVT.

This sequence joins TRBV19 and TRBJ2-5; 12 bases map to TRBD2. The J segment lost 7 bases and the V segment lost 7 bases, leaving 7 bases of the junction unmatched. CDR1 LNHDA and CDR2 SQIVND come from the germline V gene (reference sequence). The CDR3 is 14 amino acids. CDR3 coding DNA: TGTGCCAGTACCCCTAGCGGGGGGGCTGGGACCCAGTACTTC. Its translation is CASTPSGGAGTQYF.

J is TRBJ2-3 and V is TRBV10-3, with a weak D call TRBD2 (5 bases). Germline values: CDR1 ENHRY, CDR2 SYGVKD. V dropped 3 bases and J dropped 5 bases, with 6 bases sitting between them. The CDR3 length is 12 residues. The CDR3, as DNA: TGTGCCATCAGTGATGGACTAGATACGCAGTATTTT. Encoded protein: CAISDGLDTQYF.

The chain carries TRBV7-2 and TRBJ2-1; 8 bases map to TRBD2. Germline V gives CDR1 SGHTA, CDR2 FQGNSA. The ends lost 5 bases at V and 0 bases at J; junction bases unmatched: 3. This CDR3 spans 15 amino acids. The CDR3 loop reads CASSMSGSSYNEQFF. DNA for the CDR3: TGTGCCAGCAGCATGAGCGGGAGCTCCTACAATGAGCAGTTCTTC. Drawing the rest from reference TRBV7-2 and TRBJ2-1, the complete variable domain is GAGVSQSPSNKVTEKGKDVELRCDPISGHTALYWYRQSLGQGLEFLIYFQGNSAPDKSGLPSDRFSAERTGGSVSTLTIQRTQQEDSAVYLCASSMSGSSYNEQFFGPGTRLTVL.

The chain is built from TRBV4-1 and TRBJ2-7; D is unresolved. The germline V gene encodes CDR1 MGHRA and CDR2 YSYEKL. This CDR3 has 15 residues. V was shortened by 0 bases and J by 3 bases, with 12 bases between the two germline ends. In DNA form, the CDR3 reads TGCGCCAGCAGCCAAGATCACGGATTGAGCTACGAGCAGTACTTC. Protein: CASSQDHGLSYEQYF.

The J gene is TRBJ1-1, the V gene TRBV18; D is perhaps TRBD1 (6 bases). The V gene lost 5 bases and the J gene lost 1 base, with 14 bases spanning the gap. Germline CDR1 is KGHSH and CDR2 is LQKENI. This CDR3 is built from 15 residues. CDR3 sequence reads: CASSLLRDTNTEAFF. In DNA form, the CDR3 reads TGTGCCAGCTCATTACTACGGGACACGAACACTGAAGCTTTCTTT.